This TCR beta chain was identified during a study of post-analysis software for immune sequencing data. General study findings and limits: Those with multiple sclerosis, the patient group, showed significantly lower normalized Chao1 diversity than controls. Patients carried five TRBV segments more frequently than controls did, and TRBV5-6, TRBV5-1 and TRBV20-1 were among them.

Germline-derived CDR1 and CDR2 are MNHNS and SASEGT. V dropped 2 bases and J dropped 7 bases, with 11 bases sitting between them. CDR3 length: 13 amino acids. Sequencing libraries made from TCR beta cDNA carried unique molecular identifiers. The T cell input of roughly 0.9 to 11 million gave 400,000 to 500,000 cDNA molecules. From the PCR reads, TCRdb called clonotypes with MiXCR, one entry per CDR3 protein. The data hold approximately 690,000 distinct CDR3 sequences, with 55% to 60% observed a single time. This clonotype was seen more than once but under ten times. Its antigen remains unknown. The sequence came from a girl aged 2 to 10 with multiple sclerosis. Material: blood. The genes are TRBV6-1 and TRBJ1-2; D may be TRBD1 (5 bases). The CDR3 DNA sequence: TGTGCCAGCAGTGAAAGTAACGGGGGTGGCTACACCTTC. Translating it yields CASSESNGGGYTF.